The clone carrying this T cell receptor (beta chain) has just a few counts. What it binds is not known. This record belongs to a study of persistence of HIV-infected CD4 T cells. Study at large: Median time on suppressive ART was more than seven years. Study conclusions and caveats: Antigen-responding cells were enriched for degenerate expanded CDR3beta sequences. Compared with CD3/CD28-stimulated cells, CMV- and Gag-responding cells showed lower TCRbeta richness.

Lysates of CMV-infected fibroblasts at approximately 9.4 ug/mL stimulated these cells. Sorting selected CD4+ T cells upregulating both CD40 ligand and CD69. Germline V CDR1 and CDR2: KGHSH, LQKENI. V shed 8 bases and J shed 10 bases, with 23 bases lying between them. The CDR3 totals 14 residues. The libraries were made with immunoSEQ version 4 in survey mode. The data were produced by immunoSEQ multiplex PCR, yet TCRdb's version contains in-frame clones alone and is incomplete. The repertoire has just under 20,000 clones, 75% to 80% of them found once; the top ten carry 6.5% to 8.5%. J is TRBJ1-1 and V is TRBV18; D unresolved. This sample comprised CD4+ T cells sorted from PBMCs after roughly 17-hour stimulation, obtained from a patient who received antiretroviral therapy. The clonotype originates from an adult man with HIV who was CMV-seropositive. The CDR3 loop is CASQAEARYSIAFF. CDR3 nucleotide sequence: TGTGCCAGCCAGGCGGAGGCCAGATACAGCATAGCTTTCTTT.